This T cell receptor (beta chain) is drawn from a study of CD8 T cells in ankylosing spondylitis. Study-level points and caveats: For ankylosing spondylitis blood, a TCR beta motif of 7 or 8 highly homologous variants appeared characteristic. Significant enrichment of disease-linked clones was reportedly seen in matched ankylosing spondylitis synovial fluid.

This clonotype occurred a few times. Its antigen is undetermined. Each TCR beta library was made by quantitative 5'-RACE that incorporated molecular barcodes. TCRdb re-called the 5' RACE reads with MiXCR, one entry per CDR3 protein. This table has tens of thousands of distinct CDR3 sequences, roughly 30% appearing once. Input material: blood, either unsorted or a sorted T cell fraction (not recorded which). This TCR was recovered from a male donor with ankylosing spondylitis or in good health (not recorded which).

This chain's CDR3 is CASSIRGNQPQHF. The CDR3 DNA is TGTGCCAGCAGCATAAGGGGCAATCAGCCCCAGCATTTT. V usage is TRBV7-2 and J usage is TRBJ1-5; D gene uncertain. The CDR3 sequence is 13 residues long. Looked up from germline, CDR1 is SGHTA and CDR2 is FQGNSA. Trimming took 5 bases from V and 2 from J, leaving 7 bases between them.